This TCR beta chain was captured in a study of T cell changes during pregnancy in multiple sclerosis. Using immunoSEQ multiplex PCR, the repertoire was profiled, and TCRdb retains in-frame clones only, with some absent. The profile shows tens of thousands of clones, around nine tenths of them singletons. CDR1 and CDR2 (germline): SNHLY, FYNNEI. This CDR3 contains 15 residues. V lost 7 bases to trimming and J lost 7 bases; unmatched junction nucleotides: 13. The TCR was taken from a female donor in good health, enrolled as a control in a pregnancy study. This material consisted of CD4+ T cells from peripheral blood mononuclear cells, taken in the third trimester of pregnancy. The chain uses TRBV2 and TRBJ1-1, with 9 bases matching TRBD1. The CDR3 region has the DNA TGTGCCAGCACCGGACAGGGGTTGTTCGTGGGTGAAGCTTTCTTT. Translating it yields CASTGQGLFVGEAFF.